These 11 T cell receptor beta chains came from one sample sequenced in a study of shared clonotypes between healthy human individuals. Assay used: immunoSEQ multiplex PCR; TCRdb lists only in-frame clones, some missing. The sample yields more than 2 million clones, nearly 97% seen once. The sample consisted of naive CD4+ T cells sorted from blood. The subset: CD45RA+ positively selected. The origin of the receptors is a man aged 18-30 years in good health.

This CDR3 is CASSLGSGQTNSPLHF. CDR3 DNA: TGTGCCAGCAGCTTAGGGTCGGGACAGACTAATTCACCCCTCCACTTT. This rearrangement joins TRBV7-2 to TRBJ1-6; 7 bases map to TRBD1. The CDR3 is 16 amino acids. Germline V gene lookup returns CDR1 SGHTA and CDR2 FQGNSA. With V trimmed by 1 base and J by 6 bases, 6 bases remained unmatched.

The chain recombines TRBV5-1 with TRBJ1-4; 11 bases align to TRBD1. Germline-derived CDR1 and CDR2 are SGHRS and YFSETQ. The CDR3 runs to 16 residues. V dropped 4 bases and J dropped 5; count of bases not matched to a gene: 7. The CDR3 DNA reads as TGCGCCAGCAGCCTGGGACAGGGGGTCTTAAATGAAAAACTGTTTTTT. Translation: CASSLGQGVLNEKLFF.

J is TRBJ1-4 and V is TRBV27; D unclear. The CDR3 loop spans 13 amino acids. Deletions cut 6 bases from V and 3 bases from J, with 8 bases between. The V gene's germline CDR1 is MNHEY and CDR2 SMNVEV (reference sequence). CDR3 bases: TGTGCCAGCAGCCGGAAGGCTAATGAAAAACTGTTTTTT. It codes for CASSRKANEKLFF.

The V gene is TRBV5-4, the J gene TRBJ2-2, with TRBD1 matching over 8 bases. This CDR3 comprises 16 residues. The ends lost 10 bases at V and 4 bases at J; junction bases unmatched: 15. Germline-derived CDR1 and CDR2 are SGHNT and YYREEE (reference sequence). The CDR3 sequence is CAQGSGQGAVTGELFF. The CDR3 DNA reads as TGTGCCCAAGGGTCGGGGCAGGGGGCTGTCACCGGGGAGCTGTTTTTT.

This clone was detected only once. V gene TRBV10-2 combines with J gene TRBJ2-3, with D possibly being TRBD2 (6 bases). The CDR3 has 16 residues. Trimming stripped 2 bases from V and 5 bases from J, with 17 bases between. CDR1 and CDR2 from the germline V gene are WSHSY and SAAADI. Written as DNA, the CDR3 is TGCGCCAGCAGTGAGCCAGCGGACTACAGTCTAGATACGCAGTATTTT. Protein sequence: CASSEPADYSLDTQYF.

The rearrangement links TRBV4-1 to TRBJ2-5, with D possibly matching TRBD2 (6 bases). This CDR3 has 14 amino acids. Trimming took off 5 bases at V and 5 bases at J, with 15 bases between the two ends. Germline V CDR1 and CDR2: MGHRA, YSYEKL. The CDR3 is CASSKSFGGETQYF. CDR3 nucleotide sequence: TGCGCCAGCAGCAAAAGCTTCGGAGGGGAGACCCAGTACTTC.

This CDR3 is CASSSARTGSYEQYF. Written as DNA, the CDR3 is TGCGCCAGCAGCTCCGCCAGGACAGGGAGCTACGAGCAGTACTTC. J is TRBJ2-7 and V is TRBV5-1; TRBD1 matches 8 bases. The CDR3 is made up of 15 amino acids. J lost 3 bases, V lost 3 bases, and 8 bases had no gene match. Per the germline V gene, CDR1 is SGHRS and CDR2 is YFSETQ.

V is TRBV2 and J is TRBJ2-2, with 9 nucleotides matching TRBD2. CDR3 size: 15 residues. Germline values: CDR1 SNHLY, CDR2 FYNNEI. V was clipped by 4 bases and J by 7 bases; unmatched bases: 7. CDR3 DNA: TGTGCCAGCAGTGCTGGGACTAGCTACGGCGGGGAGCTGTTTTTT. It specifies CASSAGTSYGGELFF.

This chain links TRBV30 with TRBJ2-7; D may be TRBD1 or TRBD2 (6 bases each). CDR1 is GTSNPN and CDR2 is SVGIG in the germline V gene (reference sequence). The CDR3 has 13 amino acids. Trimming stripped 3 bases from V and 2 bases from J, with 11 bases between. Here the CDR3 reads CAWSKRGAYEQYF. CDR3 coding DNA: TGTGCCTGGAGCAAAAGGGGGGCCTACGAGCAGTACTTC.

Remarks on this clone: The same CDR3 arises from other DNA sequences in this sample as well. The rearrangement uses TRBV5-1 and TRBJ1-1, with D uncertain. CDR3 length: 15 residues. The germline gives CDR1 SGHRS, CDR2 YFSETQ. With 0 bases removed from V and 0 bases from J, the gap between germline ends came to 9 bases. The CDR3 here is CASSLVPGLNTEAFF. CDR3 coding DNA: TGCGCCAGCAGCTTGGTTCCGGGCTTGAACACTGAAGCTTTCTTT.

Concerning this clone: Other DNA sequences in this sample translate to the same CDR3. The chain is built from TRBV7-9 and TRBJ2-2, with 7 bases matching TRBD1. The CDR3 runs 15 residues. Germline CDR1 reads SEHNR; CDR2 reads FQNEAQ (reference sequence). Unmatched junction bases numbered 4, after V lost 6 bases and J lost 0 bases. CDR3 coding DNA: TGTGCCAGCAGTTCCGGGACAGCGAACACCGGGGAGCTGTTTTTT. The encoded protein is CASSSGTANTGELFF.